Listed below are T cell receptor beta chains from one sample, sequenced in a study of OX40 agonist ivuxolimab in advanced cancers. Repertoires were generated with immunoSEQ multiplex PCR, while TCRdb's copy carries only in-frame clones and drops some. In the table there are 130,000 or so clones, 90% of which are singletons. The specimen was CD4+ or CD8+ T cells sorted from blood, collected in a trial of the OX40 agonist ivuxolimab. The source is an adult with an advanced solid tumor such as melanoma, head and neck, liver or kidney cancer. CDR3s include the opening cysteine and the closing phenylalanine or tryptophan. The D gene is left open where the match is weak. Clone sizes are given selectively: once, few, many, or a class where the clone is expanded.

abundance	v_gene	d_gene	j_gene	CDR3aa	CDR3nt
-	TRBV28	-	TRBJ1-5	CASSRTGLKEPQHF	TGTGCCAGCAGTCGGACGGGACTAAAGGAGCCCCAGCATTTT
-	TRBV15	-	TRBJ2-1	CATSKGPRSYNEQFF	TGTGCCACCAGCAAGGGGCCCCGGTCCTACAATGAGCAGTTCTTC
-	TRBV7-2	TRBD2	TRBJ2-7	CASSALAGGVEQYF	TGTGCCAGCAGCGCCCTAGCGGGAGGTGTCGAGCAGTACTTC
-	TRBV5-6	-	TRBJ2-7	CASSPGPLYEQYF	TGTGCCAGCAGCCCTGGGCCTTTATACGAGCAGTACTTC
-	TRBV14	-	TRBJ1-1	CASSQDAAGKAFF	TGTGCCAGCAGCCAAGATGCGGCAGGGAAAGCTTTCTTT
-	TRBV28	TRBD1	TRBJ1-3	CASSVRTGYSGNTIYF	TGTGCCAGCTCTGTAAGGACAGGGTACTCTGGAAACACCATATATTTT
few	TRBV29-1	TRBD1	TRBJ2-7	CSVESTGDYEQYF	TGCAGCGTTGAGAGTACAGGGGACTACGAGCAGTACTTC
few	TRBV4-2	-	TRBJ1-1	CASSQEGGEAFF	TGTGCCAGCAGCCAAGAGGGCGGTGAAGCTTTCTTT
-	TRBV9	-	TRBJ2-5	CASSVDSGTQETQYF	TGTGCCAGCAGCGTAGACTCGGGGACTCAAGAGACCCAGTACTTC
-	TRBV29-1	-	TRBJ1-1	CSVEGGTTEAFF	TGCAGCGTTGAAGGGGGTACCACTGAAGCTTTCTTT
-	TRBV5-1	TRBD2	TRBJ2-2	CASSWGLAGEFGTGELFF	TGCGCCAGCAGCTGGGGACTAGCGGGAGAGTTTGGCACCGGGGAGCTGTTTTTT
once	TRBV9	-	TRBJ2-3	CASSVVSTGSTDTQYF	TGTGCCAGCAGCGTAGTGAGCACTGGTAGCACAGATACGCAGTATTTT
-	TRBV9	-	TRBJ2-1	CASSVADEQFF	TGTGCCAGCAGCGTAGCGGATGAGCAGTTCTTC
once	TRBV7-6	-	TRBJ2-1	CASSPRGASSYNEQFF	TGTGCCAGCAGCCCCCGGGGGGCGAGCTCCTACAATGAGCAGTTCTTC
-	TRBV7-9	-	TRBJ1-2	CASSFGWDLARNGYTF	TGTGCCAGCAGCTTTGGGTGGGATCTTGCGAGAAATGGCTACACCTTC
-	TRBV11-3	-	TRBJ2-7	CASSLWGKTYEQYF	TGTGCCAGCAGCTTATGGGGCAAAACCTACGAGCAGTACTTC
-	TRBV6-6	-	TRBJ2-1	CASNAGRTYNEQFF	TGTGCCAGCAACGCAGGACGTACCTACAATGAGCAGTTCTTC
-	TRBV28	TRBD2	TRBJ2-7	CASMALAGGRYEQYF	TGTGCCAGCATGGCGCTAGCGGGAGGGAGATACGAGCAGTACTTC
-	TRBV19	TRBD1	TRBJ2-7	CASSAGQGRNYEQYF	TGTGCCAGTAGTGCCGGACAGGGCCGCAACTACGAGCAGTACTTC
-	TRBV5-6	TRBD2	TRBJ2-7	CASSSDFGEGINYEQYF	TGTGCCAGCAGCTCCGATTTTGGGGAGGGGATAAACTACGAGCAGTACTTC
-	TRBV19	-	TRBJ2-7	CASSINYSSGDQYF	TGTGCCAGTAGTATTAACTACTCCTCGGGTGATCAGTACTTC
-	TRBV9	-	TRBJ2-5	CASSVPQGGETQYF	TGTGCCAGCAGCGTACCCCAGGGAGGCGAGACCCAGTACTTC
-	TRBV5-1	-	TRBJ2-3	CASSPRFQGTDTQYF	TGCGCCAGCAGCCCCCGGTTCCAGGGAACAGATACGCAGTATTTT
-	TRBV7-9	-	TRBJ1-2	CASSRPLLEGGYTF	TGTGCCAGCAGCCGTCCACTTTTGGAGGGCGGCTACACCTTC
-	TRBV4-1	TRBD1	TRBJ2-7	CASSQSTGGPYEQYF	TGCGCCAGCAGCCAGAGTACAGGGGGTCCCTACGAGCAGTACTTC
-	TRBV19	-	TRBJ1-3	CASRIGGSGNTIYF	TGTGCCAGTAGGATCGGGGGGTCAGGAAACACCATATATTTT
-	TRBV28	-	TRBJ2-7	CASSGTLMGIAYEQYF	TGTGCCAGCAGTGGAACCCTTATGGGAATCGCCTACGAGCAGTACTTC
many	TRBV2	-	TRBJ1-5	CASSEEVNQPQHF	TGTGCCAGCAGTGAAGAAGTTAATCAGCCCCAGCATTTT
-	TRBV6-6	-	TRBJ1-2	CASSPTTNYGYTF	TGTGCCAGCAGTCCTACAACGAACTATGGCTACACCTTC
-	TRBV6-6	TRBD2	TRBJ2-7	CASSYFSGTEQYF	TGTGCCAGCAGTTACTTTAGCGGGACCGAGCAGTACTTC
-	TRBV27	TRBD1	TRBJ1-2	CASSPRTGANYGYTF	TGTGCCAGCAGTCCGCGGACAGGGGCTAACTATGGCTACACCTTC
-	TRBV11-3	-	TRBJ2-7	CASSLRQGGEQYF	TGTGCCAGCAGCTTAAGACAGGGAGGCGAGCAGTACTTC
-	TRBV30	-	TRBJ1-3	CAWSEGTGNTIYF	TGTGCCTGGAGTGAGGGGACTGGAAACACCATATATTTT
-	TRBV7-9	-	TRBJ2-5	CASSLGGYQETQYF	TGTGCCAGCAGCCTCGGGGGTTACCAAGAGACCCAGTACTTC
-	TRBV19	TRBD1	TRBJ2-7	CASSFFSGQGAHEQYF	TGTGCCAGTAGTTTTTTCTCGGGACAGGGGGCCCACGAGCAGTACTTC
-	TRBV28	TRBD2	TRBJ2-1	CASSTFRLAGSYNEQFF	TGTGCCAGCAGTACCTTTCGACTAGCGGGAAGTTACAATGAGCAGTTCTTC
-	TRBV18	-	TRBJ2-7	CASSPSSSGTNYEQYF	TGTGCCAGCTCACCGAGTTCATCCGGGACCAATTACGAGCAGTACTTC
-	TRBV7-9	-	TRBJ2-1	CASSSKGYNEQFF	TGTGCCAGCAGCAGCAAGGGGTACAATGAGCAGTTCTTC
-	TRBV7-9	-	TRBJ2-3	CASSEYLSGYTDTQYF	TGTGCCAGCAGCGAATATCTTAGCGGATACACAGATACGCAGTATTTT
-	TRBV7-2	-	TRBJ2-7	CASSWGRASYEQYF	TGTGCCAGCAGCTGGGGACGGGCCTCCTACGAGCAGTACTTC
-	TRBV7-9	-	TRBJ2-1	CASSLHQGVAGSSYNEQFF	TGTGCCAGCAGCTTACATCAGGGGGTAGCGGGAAGCTCCTACAATGAGCAGTTCTTC
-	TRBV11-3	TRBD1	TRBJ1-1	CASSLPHRGNTEAFF	TGTGCCAGCAGCCTACCCCACAGGGGAAACACTGAAGCTTTCTTT
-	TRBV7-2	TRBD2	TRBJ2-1	CASSFKFQTLSGGNEQFF	TGTGCCAGCAGCTTTAAATTCCAGACCCTCTCGGGGGGCAATGAGCAGTTCTTC
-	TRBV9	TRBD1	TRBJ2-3	CASSTGDRAADTQYF	TGTGCCAGCAGCACAGGGGACAGGGCCGCAGATACGCAGTATTTT
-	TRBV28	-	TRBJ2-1	CASRGRVYNEQFF	TGTGCCAGCAGGGGACGGGTGTACAATGAGCAGTTCTTC